This entry features one T cell receptor beta chain sequence. Its cognate antigen is unknown. Sequencing relied on immunoSEQ assay v3.0, run at survey level. Per sample, sequencing targeted 40,000-50,000 T-cell genomes. Profiling relied on immunoSEQ multiplex PCR, and the TCRdb table lists in-frame clones only, not all of them. The repertoire consists of 15,000 to 20,000 clones, with about 80% occurring once and the leading ten covering under 10%. The data originate from a study of long-term antiretroviral therapy in people with HIV. Overall study findings and caveats: Following ART, diversity rose but still fell short of transplant donor controls. Clones showing expansion before ART dominated the repertoire at all time points.

Germline loops: CDR1 SNHLY, CDR2 FYNNEI. Trimming stripped 8 bases from V and 3 bases from J, with 11 bases between. CDR3 length equals 14 residues. Specimen: unsorted PBMCs, collected 0.3 years before starting antiretroviral therapy. V gene TRBV2 combines with J gene TRBJ2-6, with D possibly matching TRBD1 (5 bases). This sequence was found in a man between 45 and 60 years old with HIV. CDR3 loop: CASGAGRGANVLTF. The CDR3 DNA sequence: TGTGCCAGCGGGGCAGGGCGTGGGGCCAACGTCCTGACTTTC.